This T cell receptor (beta chain) was captured in a study of control samples from healthy donors and cancer patients. Germline V gene sequence: CDR1 SQVTM, CDR2 ANQGSEA. The V segment lost 4 bases and the J segment 3 bases; nucleotides outside the gene matches: 8. The CDR3 runs to 14 residues. Some clones are missing from TCRdb's copy, which holds only in-frame ones; the method was immunoSEQ multiplex PCR. This table holds about 210,000 clones. The chain is built from TRBV29-1 and TRBJ2-7, with TRBD1 matching 8 bases. The receptor's source is a woman aged 25 to 39 in good health. Source material: blood. The CDR3 DNA sequence: TGCAGCGTTGGCAAAGGGACAGGAGACTACGAGCAGTACTTC. Translated, it gives CSVGKGTGDYEQYF.